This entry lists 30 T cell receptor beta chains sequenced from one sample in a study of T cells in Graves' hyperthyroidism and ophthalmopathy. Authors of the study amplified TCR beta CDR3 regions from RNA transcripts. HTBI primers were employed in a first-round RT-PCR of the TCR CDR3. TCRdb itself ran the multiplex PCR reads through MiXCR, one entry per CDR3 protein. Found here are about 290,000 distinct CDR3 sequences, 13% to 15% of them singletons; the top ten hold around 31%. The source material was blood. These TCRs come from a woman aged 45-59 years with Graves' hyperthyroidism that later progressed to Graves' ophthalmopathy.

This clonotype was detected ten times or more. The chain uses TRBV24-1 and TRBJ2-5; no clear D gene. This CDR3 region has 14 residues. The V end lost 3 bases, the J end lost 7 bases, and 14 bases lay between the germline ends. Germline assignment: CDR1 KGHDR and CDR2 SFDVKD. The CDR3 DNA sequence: TGTGCCACCAGTGATCCCCGGGTCCCGGGGACCCAGTACTTC. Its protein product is CATSDPRVPGTQYF.

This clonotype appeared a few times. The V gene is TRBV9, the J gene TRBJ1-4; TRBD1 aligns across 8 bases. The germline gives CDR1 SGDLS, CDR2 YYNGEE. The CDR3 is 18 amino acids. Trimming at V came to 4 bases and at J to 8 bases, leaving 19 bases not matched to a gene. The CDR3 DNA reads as TGTGCCAGCAGCCCGACCGAAGATAGGACAGGGCTTGGAGAAAAACTGTTTTTT. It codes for CASSPTEDRTGLGEKLFF.

The CDR3 region is CASRPGTSGSSDTQYF. In DNA form, the CDR3 reads TGTGCCAGCAGACCGGGGACTAGCGGGAGCTCAGATACGCAGTATTTT. This sequence joins TRBV3-1 and TRBJ2-3, with 14 bases aligning to TRBD2. Per the germline V gene, CDR1 is LGHDT and CDR2 is YNNKEL (reference sequence). The CDR3 is made up of 16 amino acids. Trimming cost V 6 bases and J 4 bases; bases outside gene matches: 6.

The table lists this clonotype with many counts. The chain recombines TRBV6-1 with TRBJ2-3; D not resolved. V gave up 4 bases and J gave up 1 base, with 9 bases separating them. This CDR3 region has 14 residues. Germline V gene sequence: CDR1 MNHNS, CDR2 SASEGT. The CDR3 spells CASSVRSRTDTQYF. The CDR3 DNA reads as TGTGCCAGCAGTGTCCGATCTCGCACAGATACGCAGTATTTT.

The CDR3 here is CASSMEAEAFF. DNA of the CDR3: TGTGCCAGTAGTATGGAGGCTGAAGCTTTCTTT. The chain carries TRBV19 and TRBJ1-1; D is uncertain. V gave up 3 bases and J gave up 6 bases, with 5 bases separating them. Germline V lookup: CDR1 LNHDA, CDR2 SQIVND (reference sequence). The CDR3 extends over 11 amino acids.

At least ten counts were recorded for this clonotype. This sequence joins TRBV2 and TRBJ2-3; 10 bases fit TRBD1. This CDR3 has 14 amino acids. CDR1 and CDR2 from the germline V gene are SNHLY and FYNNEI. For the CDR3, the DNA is TGTGCTTCCCGATGGACAGGGGGAGGAGATACGCAGTATTTT. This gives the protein CASRWTGGGDTQYF.

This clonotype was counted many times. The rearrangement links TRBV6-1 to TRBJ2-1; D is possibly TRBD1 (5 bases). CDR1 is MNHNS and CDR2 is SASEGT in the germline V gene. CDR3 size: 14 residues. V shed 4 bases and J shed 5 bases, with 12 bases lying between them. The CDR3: CASSGGRRNNEQFF. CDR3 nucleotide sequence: TGTGCCAGCAGTGGGGGCAGAAGGAACAATGAGCAGTTCTTC.

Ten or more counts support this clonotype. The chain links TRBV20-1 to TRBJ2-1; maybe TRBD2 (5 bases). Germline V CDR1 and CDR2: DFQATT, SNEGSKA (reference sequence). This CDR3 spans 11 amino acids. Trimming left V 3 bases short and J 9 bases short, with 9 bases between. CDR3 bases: TGCAGTGCTAGGTGGACTCTTGAGCAGTTCTTC. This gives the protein CSARWTLEQFF.

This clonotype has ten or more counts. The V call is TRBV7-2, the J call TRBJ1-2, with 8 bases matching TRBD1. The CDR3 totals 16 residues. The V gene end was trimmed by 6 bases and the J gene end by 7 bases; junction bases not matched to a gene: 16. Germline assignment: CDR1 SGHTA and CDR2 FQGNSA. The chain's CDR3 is CASSFSPTSGGRGYTF. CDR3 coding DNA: TGTGCCAGCAGTTTCTCCCCTACCTCAGGGGGCCGTGGCTACACCTTC.

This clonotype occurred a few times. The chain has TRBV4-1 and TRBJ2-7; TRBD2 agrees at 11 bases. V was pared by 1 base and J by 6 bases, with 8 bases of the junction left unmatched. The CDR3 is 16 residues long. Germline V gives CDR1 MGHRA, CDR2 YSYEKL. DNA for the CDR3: TGCGCCAGCAGCCAAGTATCTAGCGGGAGGTTGGGCGAGCAGTACTTC. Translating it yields CASSQVSSGRLGEQYF.

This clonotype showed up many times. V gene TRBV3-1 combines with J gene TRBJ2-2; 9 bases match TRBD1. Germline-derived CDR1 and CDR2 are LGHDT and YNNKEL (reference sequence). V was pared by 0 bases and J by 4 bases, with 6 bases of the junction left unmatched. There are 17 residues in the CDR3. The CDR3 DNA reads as TGTGCCAGCAGCCAAGACAGAAGGACAGGGGTCACCGGGGAGCTGTTTTTT. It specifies CASSQDRRTGVTGELFF.

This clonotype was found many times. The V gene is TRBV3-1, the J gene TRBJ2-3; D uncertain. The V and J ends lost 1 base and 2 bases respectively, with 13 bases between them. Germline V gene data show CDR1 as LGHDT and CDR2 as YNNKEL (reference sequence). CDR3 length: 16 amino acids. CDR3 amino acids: CASSQVETSPTDTQYF. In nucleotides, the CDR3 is TGTGCCAGCAGCCAAGTTGAGACGTCCCCCACAGATACGCAGTATTTT.

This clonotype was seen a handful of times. CDR3 region: CASSLRLGGEKLFF. In DNA form, the CDR3 reads TGTGCCAGCAGCTTGAGACTCGGTGGTGAAAAACTGTTTTTT. V gene TRBV5-5 combines with J gene TRBJ1-4; no definite D call. Germline lookup yields CDR1 SGHKS and CDR2 YYEKEE (reference sequence). V lost 1 base to trimming and J lost 7 bases, with 11 bases between them. This CDR3 comprises 14 residues.

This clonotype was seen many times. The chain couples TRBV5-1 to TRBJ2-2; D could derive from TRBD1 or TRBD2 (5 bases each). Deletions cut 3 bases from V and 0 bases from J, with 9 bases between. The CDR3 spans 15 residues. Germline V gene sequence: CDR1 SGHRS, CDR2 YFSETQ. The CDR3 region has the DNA TGCGCCAGCAGCTCCGGGACGGCGAACACCGGGGAGCTGTTTTTT. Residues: CASSSGTANTGELFF.

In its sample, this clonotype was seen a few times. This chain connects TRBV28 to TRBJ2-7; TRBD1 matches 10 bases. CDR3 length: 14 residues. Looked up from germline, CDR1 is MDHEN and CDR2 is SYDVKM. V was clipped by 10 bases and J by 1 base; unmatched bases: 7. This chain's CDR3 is CATLGTGASYEQYF. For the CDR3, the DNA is TGTGCCACTCTTGGGACAGGGGCTTCCTACGAGCAGTACTTC.

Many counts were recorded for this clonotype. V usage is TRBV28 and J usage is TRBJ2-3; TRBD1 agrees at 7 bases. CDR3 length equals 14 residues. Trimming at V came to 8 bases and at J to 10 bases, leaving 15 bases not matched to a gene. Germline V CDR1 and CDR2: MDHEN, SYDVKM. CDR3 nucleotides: TGTGCCAGCGGTCCCGGGACAGATTACGGCGCGCAGTATTTT. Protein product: CASGPGTDYGAQYF. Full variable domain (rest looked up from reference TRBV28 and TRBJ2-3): DVKVTQSSRYLVKRTGEKVFLECVQDMDHENMFWYRQDPGLGLRLIYFSYDVKMKEKGDIPEGYSVSREKKERFSLILESASTNQTSMYLCASGPGTDYGAQYFGPGTRLTVL.

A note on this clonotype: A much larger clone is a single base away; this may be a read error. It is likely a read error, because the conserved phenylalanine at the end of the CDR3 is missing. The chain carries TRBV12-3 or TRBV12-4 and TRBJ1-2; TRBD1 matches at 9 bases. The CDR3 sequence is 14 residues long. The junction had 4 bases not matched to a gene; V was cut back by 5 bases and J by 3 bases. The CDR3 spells CASSGTGNYYGYTS. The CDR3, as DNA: TGTGCCAGCAGTGGGACAGGGAATTACTATGGCTACACCTCC.

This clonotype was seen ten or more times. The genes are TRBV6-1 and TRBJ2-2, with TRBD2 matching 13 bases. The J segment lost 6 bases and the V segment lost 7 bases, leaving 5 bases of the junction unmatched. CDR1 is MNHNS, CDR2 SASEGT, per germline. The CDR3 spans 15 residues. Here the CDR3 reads CASKGGLAGPGELFF. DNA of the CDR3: TGTGCCAGCAAAGGGGGACTAGCGGGACCCGGGGAGCTGTTTTTT.

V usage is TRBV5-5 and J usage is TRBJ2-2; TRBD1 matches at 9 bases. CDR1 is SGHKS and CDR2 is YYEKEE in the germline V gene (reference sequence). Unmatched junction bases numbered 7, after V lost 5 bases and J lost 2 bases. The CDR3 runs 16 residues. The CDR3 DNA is TGTGCCAGCAGGCAAGCGGGACAGGGCAACACCGGGGAGCTGTTTTTT. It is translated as CASRQAGQGNTGELFF.

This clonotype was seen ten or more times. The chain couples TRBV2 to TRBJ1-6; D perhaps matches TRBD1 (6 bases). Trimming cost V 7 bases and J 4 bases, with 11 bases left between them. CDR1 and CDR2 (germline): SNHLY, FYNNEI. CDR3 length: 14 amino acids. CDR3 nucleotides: TGTGCCAGCACCCAAGGACAGTATAATTCACCCCTCCACTTT. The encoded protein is CASTQGQYNSPLHF. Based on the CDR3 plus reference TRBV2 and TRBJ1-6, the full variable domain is EPEVTQTPSHQVTQMGQEVILRCVPISNHLYFYWYRQILGQKVEFLVSFYNNEISEKSEIFDDQFSVERPDGSNFTLKIRSTKLEDSAMYFCASTQGQYNSPLHFGNGTRLTVT.

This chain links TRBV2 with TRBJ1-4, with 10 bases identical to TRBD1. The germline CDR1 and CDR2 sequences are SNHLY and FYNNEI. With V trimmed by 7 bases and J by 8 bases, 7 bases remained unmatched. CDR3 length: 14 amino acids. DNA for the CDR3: TGTGCCAGCAACGCCGGGACAGGGGAAGAAAAACTGTTTTTT. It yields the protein CASNAGTGEEKLFF.

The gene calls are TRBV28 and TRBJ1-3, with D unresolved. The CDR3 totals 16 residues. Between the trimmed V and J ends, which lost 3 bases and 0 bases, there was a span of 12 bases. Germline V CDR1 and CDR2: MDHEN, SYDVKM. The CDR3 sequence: CASSLYSDPSGNTIYF. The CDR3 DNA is TGTGCCAGCAGTTTGTATTCCGATCCCTCTGGAAACACCATATATTTT.

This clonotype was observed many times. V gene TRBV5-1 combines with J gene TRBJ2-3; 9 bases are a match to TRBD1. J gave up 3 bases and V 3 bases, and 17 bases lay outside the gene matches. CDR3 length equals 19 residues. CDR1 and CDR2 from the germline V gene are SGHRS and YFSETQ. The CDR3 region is CASSSYGLSGTGFTDTQYF. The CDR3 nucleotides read TGCGCCAGCAGCTCCTACGGTTTATCCGGGACAGGGTTTACAGATACGCAGTATTTT.

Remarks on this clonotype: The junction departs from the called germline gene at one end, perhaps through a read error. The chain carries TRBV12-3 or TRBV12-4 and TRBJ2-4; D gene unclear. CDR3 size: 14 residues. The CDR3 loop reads CAGSSNTAADIQYF. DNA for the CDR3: TGTGCCGGCAGTTCTAACACGGCGGCGGACATTCAGTACTTC.

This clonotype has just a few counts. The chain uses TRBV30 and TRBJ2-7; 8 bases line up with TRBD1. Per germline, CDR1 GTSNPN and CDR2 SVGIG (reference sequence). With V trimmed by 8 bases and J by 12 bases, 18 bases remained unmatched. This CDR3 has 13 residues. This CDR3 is CATSGTGPFGPYF. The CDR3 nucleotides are TGTGCCACCTCCGGGACAGGCCCCTTTGGGCCGTACTTC.

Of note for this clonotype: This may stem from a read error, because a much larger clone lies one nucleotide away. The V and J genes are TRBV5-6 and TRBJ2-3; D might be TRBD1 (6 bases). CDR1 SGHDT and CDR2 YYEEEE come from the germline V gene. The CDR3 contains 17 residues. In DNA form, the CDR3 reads TGTGCCAGCGGCTTAGGGGGTGACAGTCGGAGCACAGATACGCAGTATTTT. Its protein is CASGLGGDSRSTDTQYF.

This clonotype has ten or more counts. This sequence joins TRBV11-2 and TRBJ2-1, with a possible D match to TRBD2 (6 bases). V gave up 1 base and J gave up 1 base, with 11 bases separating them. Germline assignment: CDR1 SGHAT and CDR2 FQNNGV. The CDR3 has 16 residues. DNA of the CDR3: TGTGCCAGCAGCTTAGGGCGGGGCAGTTCCTACAATGAGCAGTTCTTC. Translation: CASSLGRGSSYNEQFF.

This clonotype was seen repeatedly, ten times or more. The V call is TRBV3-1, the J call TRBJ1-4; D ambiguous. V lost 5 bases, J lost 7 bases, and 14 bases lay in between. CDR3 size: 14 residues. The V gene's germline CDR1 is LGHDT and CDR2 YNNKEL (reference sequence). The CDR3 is CASSSDSTGEKLFF. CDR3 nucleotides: TGTGCCAGCAGCTCAGACTCTACGGGTGAAAAACTGTTTTTT.

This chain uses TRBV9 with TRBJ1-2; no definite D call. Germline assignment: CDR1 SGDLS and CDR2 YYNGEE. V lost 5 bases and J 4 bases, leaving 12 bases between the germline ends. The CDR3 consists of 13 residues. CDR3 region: CASSFAPVYGYTF. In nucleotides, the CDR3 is TGTGCCAGCAGTTTCGCACCGGTCTATGGCTACACCTTC.

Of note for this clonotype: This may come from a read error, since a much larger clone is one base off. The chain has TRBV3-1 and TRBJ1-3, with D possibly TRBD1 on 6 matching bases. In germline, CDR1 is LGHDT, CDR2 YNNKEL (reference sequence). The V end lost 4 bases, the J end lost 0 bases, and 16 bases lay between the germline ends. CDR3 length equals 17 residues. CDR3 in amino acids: CASSLWQGKGSGNTIYF. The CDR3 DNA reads TGTGCCAGCAGCCTCTGGCAGGGGAAGGGCTCTGGAAACACCATATATTTT.